This TCR beta chain was obtained from a study of neurological immune-mediated disorders. TCRdb re-called the 5' RACE reads through MiXCR, storing one row per CDR3 protein. This sample has about 120,000 distinct CDR3 sequences, with 3% to 3.5% found just once. Germline-derived CDR1 and CDR2 are SGHVS and FNYEAQ. The CDR3 has 17 residues. V was cut by 3 bases and J by 8 bases, with 20 bases left in between. The table lists this clonotype with many counts. Sequenced sample: PBMCs. The J gene is TRBJ1-6, the V gene TRBV7-6; possibly TRBD1 for D (6 bases). The receptor was isolated from a woman in her twenties or thirties with multiple sclerosis. The DNA of the CDR3 is TGTGCCAGCAGCTTGCTCCGGGACACGCTAGGGGATTCACCCCTCCACTTT. It specifies CASSLLRDTLGDSPLHF.